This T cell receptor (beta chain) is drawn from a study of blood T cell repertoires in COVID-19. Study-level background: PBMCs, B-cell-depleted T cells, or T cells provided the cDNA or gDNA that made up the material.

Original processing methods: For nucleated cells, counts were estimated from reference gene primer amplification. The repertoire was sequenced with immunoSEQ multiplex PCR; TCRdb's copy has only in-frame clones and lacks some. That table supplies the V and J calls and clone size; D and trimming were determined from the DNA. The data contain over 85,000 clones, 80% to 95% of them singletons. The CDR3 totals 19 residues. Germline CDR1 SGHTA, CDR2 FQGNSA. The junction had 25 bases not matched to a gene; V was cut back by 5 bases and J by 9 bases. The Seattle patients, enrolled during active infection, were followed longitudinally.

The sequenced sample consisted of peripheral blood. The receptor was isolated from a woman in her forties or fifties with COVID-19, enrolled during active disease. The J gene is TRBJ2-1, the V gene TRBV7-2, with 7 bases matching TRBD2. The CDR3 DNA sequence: TGTGCCAGCAGCACCCTCACCCCCTTTAGCCGGGGGGTCATGGGTGAGCAGTTCTTC. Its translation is CASSTLTPFSRGVMGEQFF. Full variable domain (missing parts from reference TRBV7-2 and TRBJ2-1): GAGVSQSPSNKVTEKGKDVELRCDPISGHTALYWYRQSLGQGLEFLIYFQGNSAPDKSGLPSDRFSAERTGGSVSTLTIQRTQQEDSAVYLCASSTLTPFSRGVMGEQFFGPGTRLTVL.